This entry describes one T cell receptor beta chain. Its antigen specificity is not known. No much larger clone is present one base from it, and per-base qualities are unavailable. The cohort consisted of 666 healthy bone marrow donors. All cohort members were sampled while nominally healthy, although unrecorded immune exposures were likely present. The donor was CMV seropositive and belonged to the group of about 290 seropositive cohort members. Each donor provided a peripheral blood sample, and peripheral blood mononuclear cells were used for TCR beta sequencing. The Qiagen DNeasy Blood Extraction Kit was used to extract genomic DNA from the blood cell samples. The library was generated by the immunoSEQ multiplex PCR assay. For the multiplex PCR, a mixture combining 60 forward primers for TCR Vbeta segments and 13 reverse primers for TCR Jbeta segments was used. A multiplex PCR assay on genomic DNA amplified the CDR3 region of rearranged TCR beta genes. Amplified TCR beta libraries were sequenced as 87-base-pair reads on the Illumina HiSeq System. The source study handled its data this way. A later analysis tallied around 87 million unique TCR beta chains across the 666 repertoires, and some 10 million of those chains were shared by two or more donors. Raw reads were error-corrected and collapsed into unique sequences by a nearest-neighbor algorithm in which closely related sequences were merged to remove PCR and sequencing errors. To assign V, D and J gene segments, CDR3 sequences were aligned to IMGT reference sequences. For a sequence to be retained, at least a six-nucleotide match to both a V gene segment and a J gene segment was required. Rearrangements were called productive when the CDR3 lacked stop codons and stayed in frame with V and J; all others were non-productive. CDR3 was defined according to IMGT convention as the region running from the second conserved V-encoded cysteine to the conserved J-encoded phenylalanine. The earlier analysis of roughly 590 of the donors excluded sequences that lacked an unambiguous match to a single V gene segment. An earlier analysis of 550 to 650 of the donors classified V segments as functional when productive rearrangements were above 56.7% and as segregating when the standard deviation between donors was above 5%. A statistical classification framework was developed to diagnose cytomegalovirus status using the catalog of TCR beta chain sequences. A later analysis assigned V and J genes by comparing TCR nucleotide sequences with IMGT/GENE-DB human TR gene sequences. The TCRdist pipeline was used in a later analysis to assign CDR3 sequences and most-parsimonious VDJ recombination scenarios. In a later analysis, each TCR beta chain was defined by its CDR3 amino acid sequence together with its V-gene family, and reads without a unique V-gene family were excluded. In a later analysis, several hundred highly shared, low-generation-probability nucleotide sequences were removed to address suspected cross-contamination and a sequencing artifact. A later analysis calculated a clonal expansion index for each public chain from normalized within-repertoire ranks of inferred template counts. In a later analysis, generation probabilities were computed using a VDJ recombination model fitted to out-of-frame rearrangements, and the results were checked against IGoR. Hypergeometric tests were used in a later analysis to score TCR-TCR, TCR-HLA and TCR-CMV co-occurrence, with a repertoire-size bias correction applied to the TCR pairs. To estimate false discovery rates, a later analysis permuted the HLA or CMV assignments 20 times. In a later analysis, co-occurring TCRs were grouped with DBSCAN, and TCRdist sequence similarity was added when clustering was performed within HLA-allele-positive subsets. For co-occurrence clustering, repertoires with fewer than 30,000 or more than 120,000 public chains were excluded, along with four to six repertoires with anomalous nucleotide sharing. TCRdb limited this immuneACCESS table to in-frame rearrangements with V and J called. A share of clones is missing; checked studies link under half to unresolved V genes, and the rest is unexplained. D and trimming come from the DNA, and the V and J calls and clone size come from that table. Within this sample are under 200,000 clones, with roughly four fifths of them counted one time only. The ten largest clones represent roughly 8% of the sample.

This sample is part of a study of cytomegalovirus exposure and HLA in healthy donors (dated by TCRdb to 2015 to 2018). Study-wide context: According to an earlier analysis of 587 of the donors, some 180 million T cells yielded roughly 110 million unique TCR beta sequences and 276 Gb of sequence data. An early release covering 500 to 750 HLA-typed donors comprised about 320 gigabases of sequencing data and around 86 million unique TCR sequences. Of the 350 to 450 genotyped donors, roughly 76% were placed in the genetic ancestry cluster associated with self-reported Caucasian donors. The study was designed to test whether signatures of past pathogen exposure could be identified by cataloging public T cell receptors. The study used immunosequencing to profile the T cell repertoires of some 600 subjects and linked those repertoires to cytomegalovirus serostatus. In addition to the first cohort of about 650 subjects, a separate validation cohort of under 150 different subjects was used. The study combined high-throughput TCR immunosequencing, statistical association of individual TCRs with disease status, and machine learning to predict cytomegalovirus infection status. To study patterns of TCR occurrence, a later analysis re-analyzed previously published TCR beta repertoires from under 750 donors and added high-resolution HLA genotyping. In the later analysis, no new phenotypic data were used to find candidate immune exposures; instead, reliance was placed on TCR beta sequences and their occurrence across donors. An earlier analysis of approximately 640 of the donors applied high-throughput TCR beta sequencing to assess whether each TCR beta V gene segment acted as functional or pseudogenic. Alongside the repertoire data, information on donor age, sex, ethnicity and CMV serostatus was compiled. A later genetic analysis used genome-wide SNP genotypes for about 60% of the 666 donors, treating that subset as a discovery cohort. All discovery cohort repertoires had been generated using a single sequencing platform. Class I and class II HLA loci were covered by the typing at four-digit resolution. The number of typed donors differed by locus: roughly 620-640 for A, B, C, DRB1 and DQB1; 500 to 550 for DQA1; approximately 600 for DPA1; and around 470 for DPB1. Because of strong linkage in the cohort, roughly five DR-DQ haplotypes were treated as single units for association and clustering. Among 398 genotyped donors of the cohort, an average of around 250,000 unique TCR beta nucleotide sequences was sequenced per donor, of which 15% to 20% were non-productive. On the study overall, not on this receptor specifically: Immune exposure information for the cohort was limited to CMV serostatus. In an earlier analysis of roughly 560 of the donors, most TCR beta V segments were observed in productive rearrangements about 90% or about 30% of the time, broadly matching IMGT annotations. A few of the identified cytomegalovirus-associated TCR beta chains were confirmed in vitro to be specific for cytomegalovirus antigens. A later analysis found that TCR association rates varied across HLA loci, with DRB1 alleles showing the most associated TCRs and HLA-C alleles the fewest. The cohort was sequenced for TCR beta chains only, and without alpha or paired-chain data the features that could be detected were limited. Linkage disequilibrium might explain the correlated functional status among segregating V segments, but an unknown experimental factor could not be ruled out. A cluster of highly shared sequence variants was judged likely to represent a technical artifact of the sequencing pipeline. In the study, 150 to 200 TCR beta chains were listed as associated with cytomegalovirus. The presence/absence analyses assumed that sequencing depth was roughly uniform across donors, and that assumption may not be true. Strong co-occurrence of HLA alleles, especially DR and DQ, made assigning TCR associations to individual alleles difficult. In both the original and validation cohorts, the classifier was reported to diagnose cytomegalovirus status with high specificity and sensitivity. In a later analysis, HLA-associated TCR beta chains were found to be more clonally expanded and to have lower generation probabilities than equally common non-associated chains. A later analysis reported that several top co-occurrence clusters appeared linked to parvovirus B19, influenza, CMV and Epstein-Barr virus. Most TCR sequences were seen in very few donors, while some public TCRs were found in many individuals. Because counts were too low, fewer than 20 rarely observed V segments, including chromosome 9 orphons, were excluded from the earlier analysis of some 540 of the donors. A later analysis found that most CMV-associated TCR beta chains appeared HLA-restricted, with HLA associations seemingly driven largely by CMV exposure. A later analysis associated approximately 17,000 TCR beta sequences with specific HLA alleles at a false discovery rate of 0.05. The authors suggested that the approach could potentially be extended to other disease states and immunological phenotypes. The 87-base-pair reads could not distinguish some IMGT-functional V segments, including TRBV6-2 and TRBV6-3, so those segments were excluded. An association between a missense DCLRE1C variant and V-gene and J-gene trimming of TCR beta chains was found in a later genetic analysis and replicated in an independent cohort. Because some donors lacked HLA typing at each locus, the association tests relied only on the typed subset. A further reported finding was that TCR beta sequences accurately predicted the HLA-A and HLA-B alleles for most subjects in the first cohort. In a later genetic analysis, fewer N-insertions in productive TCRs were reported among donors in an Asian-associated ancestry cluster than the 666-donor mean.

The CDR3 runs 12 residues from the cysteine to the phenylalanine. Just the 36-base CDR3 DNA is kept, in frame starting at base 1. Sequences GTSNPN (CDR1) and SVGIG (CDR2) are obtained from the germline V gene (reference sequence). V loses 4 bases at its end and J loses 10 bases; junction bases beyond the gene matches: 7. The sequence was collected from a male donor in good health and CMV-seropositive. Sequences were obtained from PBMCs. Recombination joined TRBV30 with TRBJ2-1; 7 central bases correspond to TRBD2. The CDR3 region has the sequence CAWNGEGLEQFF. The DNA sequence is given as TGTGCCTGGAATGGAGAGGGACTAGAGCAGTTCTTC.